This TCR beta chain was documented in a study of OX40 agonist ivuxolimab in advanced cancers. General study results and limits: The CD4+ and CD8+ T cells in the blood had expanded clonally by week 6 at 0.1 to 3.0 mg/kg.

A history of autoimmune disease or systemic immunosuppression excluded patients. The sampling schedule covered blood at baseline, cycle 4 day 1, and cycle 7 day 1. Trimming took 4 bases from V and 3 from J, leaving 6 bases between them. CDR3 length: 11 amino acids. Germline-derived CDR1 and CDR2 are GTSNPN and SVGIG (reference sequence). The table came from immunoSEQ multiplex PCR; TCRdb's copy has only in-frame clones and leaves some out. The sample has fewer than 90,000 clones, roughly 86% seen once. A note on this clone: Its antigen is still unknown.

This TCR was recovered from an adult with an advanced solid tumor such as melanoma, head and neck, liver or kidney cancer. Specimen: CD4+ or CD8+ T cells sorted from blood, collected in a trial of the OX40 agonist ivuxolimab. The chain uses TRBV30 and TRBJ1-1; D is undetermined. The CDR3 reads CAWKRDTEAFF. Here the CDR3 DNA reads TGTGCCTGGAAAAGGGACACTGAAGCTTTCTTT.